These 8 T cell receptor beta chains share one sample of origin, sequenced in a study of early T cells in non-severe SARS-CoV-2 infection. TCRdb independently ran MiXCR on the 5' RACE reads; one entry per CDR3 protein. Of 55,000 to 80,000 distinct CDR3 sequences in the sample, 12% were seen once. The sample was whole blood. The origin of the receptors is an adult who was a healthcare worker with PCR-confirmed SARS-CoV-2 infection or an uninfected control (not recorded which).

The chain couples TRBV29-1 to TRBJ2-7; D is ambiguous. Germline CDR1 and CDR2: SQVTM and ANQGSEA. V lost 4 bases and J 3 bases, leaving 10 bases between the germline ends. This CDR3 is built from 12 residues. CDR3: CSVGTENYEQYF. The DNA for the CDR3 is TGCAGCGTTGGTACGGAGAACTACGAGCAGTACTTC.

The chain employs TRBV14 and TRBJ2-3; 12 nucleotides match TRBD2. V was clipped by 0 bases and J by 6 bases; unmatched bases: 7. Germline loops: CDR1 SGHDN, CDR2 FVKESK. The CDR3 runs to 17 residues. CDR3 bases: TGTGCCAGCAGCCAAGAGAGGACTAGCGGGATCGGTGATACGCAGTATTTT. Its translation: CASSQERTSGIGDTQYF.

This clonotype has at least ten counts. V usage is TRBV12-3 or TRBV12-4 and J usage is TRBJ2-2; 7 bases line up with TRBD1. The CDR3 runs 15 residues. The V segment lost 5 bases and the J segment 3 bases; nucleotides outside the gene matches: 6. The CDR3 DNA follows: TGTGCCAGCAGTCTGACAGGGTCTTACACCGGGGAGCTGTTTTTT. Amino acids: CASSLTGSYTGELFF.

This clonotype was counted between two and nine times. The CDR3 bases are TGTGCCAGCAGCCCCCACGGTACTAGTCCCGAGCAGTACTTC. Translation: CASSPHGTSPEQYF. The V and J genes are TRBV7-9 and TRBJ2-7, with TRBD2 as a possible D gene (5 bases). The germline V and J ends were trimmed by 5 bases and 6 bases, with 17 bases remaining between them. The germline V gene encodes CDR1 SEHNR and CDR2 FQNEAQ (reference sequence). The CDR3 spans 14 residues.

This clonotype was counted only a few times. This chain uses TRBV30 with TRBJ1-4; no reliable D call. Germline CDR1 GTSNPN, CDR2 SVGIG (reference sequence). The CDR3 covers 15 residues. The V end lost 2 bases, the J end lost 4 bases, and 14 bases lay between the germline ends. As DNA, the CDR3 is TGTGCCTGGAGTACGCACGGGATCTATAATGAAAAACTGTTTTTT. Its protein is CAWSTHGIYNEKLFF.

This clonotype occurred many times. The chain uses TRBV11-2 and TRBJ1-6; D not resolved. V lost 4 bases, J lost 4 bases, and 14 bases lay in between. Germline CDR1 is SGHAT and CDR2 is FQNNGV. The CDR3 sequence is 16 residues long. Here the CDR3 DNA reads TGTGCCAGCAGCTCCACGAAAGCAGGTTATAATTCACCCCTCCACTTT. Residues: CASSSTKAGYNSPLHF.

This clonotype was recorded at least ten times. V is TRBV29-1 and J is TRBJ2-1, with D perhaps matching TRBD2 (5 bases). Germline values: CDR1 SQVTM, CDR2 ANQGSEA. There are 16 residues in the CDR3. Trimming cost V 2 bases and J 4 bases, with 18 bases left between them. CDR3 sequence (DNA): TGCAGCGTTGAATCGGGGAGCAGCGGAAGATACAATGAGCAGTTCTTC. Its translation: CSVESGSSGRYNEQFF.

The sample holds many counts of this clonotype. V usage is TRBV29-1 and J usage is TRBJ1-1; D ambiguous. Per the germline V gene, CDR1 is SQVTM and CDR2 is ANQGSEA. The CDR3 length is 13 residues. V dropped 3 bases and J dropped 0 bases, with 8 bases sitting between them. The CDR3 sequence is CSVEGTMNTEAFF. CDR3 bases: TGCAGCGTTGAGGGAACAATGAACACTGAAGCTTTCTTT. Full variable domain (rest looked up from reference TRBV29-1 and TRBJ1-1): SAVISQKPSRDICQRGTSLTIQCQVDSQVTMMFWYRQQPGQSLTLIATANQGSEATYESGFVIDKFPISRPNLTFSTLTVSNMSPEDSSIYLCSVEGTMNTEAFFGQGTRLTVV.